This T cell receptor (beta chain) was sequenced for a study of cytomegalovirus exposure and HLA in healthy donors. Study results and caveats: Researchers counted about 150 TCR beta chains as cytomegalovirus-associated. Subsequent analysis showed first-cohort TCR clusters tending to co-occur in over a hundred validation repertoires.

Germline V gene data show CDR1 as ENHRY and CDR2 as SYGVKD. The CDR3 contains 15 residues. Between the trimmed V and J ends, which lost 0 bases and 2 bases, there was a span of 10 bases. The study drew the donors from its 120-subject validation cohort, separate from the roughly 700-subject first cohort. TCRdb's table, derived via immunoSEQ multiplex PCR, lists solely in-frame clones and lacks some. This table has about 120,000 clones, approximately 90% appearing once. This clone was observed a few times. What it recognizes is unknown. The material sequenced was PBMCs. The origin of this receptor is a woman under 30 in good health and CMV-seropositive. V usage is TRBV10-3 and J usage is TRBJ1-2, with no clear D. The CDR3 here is CAISESGEINYGYTF. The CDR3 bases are TGTGCCATCAGTGAGTCGGGAGAGATAAACTATGGCTACACCTTC.